The 18 T cell receptor beta chains in this list originate from one sample, sequenced in a study of response to subunit inactivated influenza vaccine (dated by TCRdb to 2016 to 2019). Libraries came from RT-PCR. For sequencing, an Illumina HiSeq 2500 was employed. TCRdb ran its own pipeline on the public reads, namely fastp trimming at Q25 and MiXCR clone calling, and kept in-frame beta chains. For every CDR3 protein sequence, its rows merge into one entry that carries the most common genes and DNA. For this sample the table gives 530,000 or so distinct CDR3 sequences, of which over 9.5% were detected only once. In total, the top ten clones hold roughly 10% of the sample. The sample in question was PBMCs from blood, obtained on the day of vaccination. Receptor source: a man between 45 and 60 years old who received an inactivated influenza vaccine. Donor details come from another sample of the same person, matched by shared clones.

Here the CDR3 DNA reads TGCAGCGTTCGAGGGACAGGGGCTGGTGAGCAGTTCTTC. Translating it yields CSVRGTGAGEQFF. The chain is built from TRBV29-1 and TRBJ2-1, with 10 bases identical to TRBD1. CDR1 is SQVTM, CDR2 ANQGSEA, per germline. Germline trimming cut 5 bases from V and 9 bases from J; bases unmatched to any gene: 7. The CDR3 consists of 13 residues.

There are a few counts of this clonotype. The J gene is TRBJ2-7, the V gene TRBV5-1; the D gene is possibly TRBD2 (6 bases). Looked up from germline, CDR1 is SGHRS and CDR2 is YFSETQ. The ends were cut back, 1 base at V and 5 bases at J, with 19 bases in the middle. This CDR3 contains 16 residues. CDR3 in amino acids: CASSLNNLGGINEQYF. CDR3 DNA sequence: TGCGCCAGCAGCTTGAATAACCTCGGAGGGATCAACGAGCAGTACTTC.

This clonotype was observed at least ten times. V gene TRBV12-3 or TRBV12-4 combines with J gene TRBJ2-1, with D unclear. The CDR3 is made up of 11 amino acids. Trimming cost V 5 bases and J 6 bases, with 5 bases left between them. This CDR3 reads CASSDSNEQFF. DNA for the CDR3: TGTGCCAGCAGTGATAGCAATGAGCAGTTCTTC.

A few counts support this clonotype. V gene TRBV9 combines with J gene TRBJ2-5; 7 bases agree with TRBD2. The CDR3 consists of 13 residues. Germline V CDR1 and CDR2: SGDLS, YYNGEE. Trimming cost V 7 bases and J 1 base; bases outside gene matches: 4. In nucleotides, the CDR3 is TGTGCCAGCTGTCGGGGGGTCCAAGAGACCCAGTACTTC. This encodes CASCRGVQETQYF.

This clonotype was observed many times. The chain uses TRBV20-1 and TRBJ2-3, with D perhaps given as TRBD1 or TRBD2 (5 bases each). The CDR3 extends over 15 amino acids. Germline lookup yields CDR1 DFQATT and CDR2 SNEGSKA (reference sequence). Trimming stripped 4 bases from V and 2 bases from J, with 16 bases between. The CDR3 DNA is TGCAGTGCTACCCAAGGGACGGCGAACACAGATACGCAGTATTTT. It encodes CSATQGTANTDTQYF.

This clonotype was detected ten times or more. The J gene is TRBJ2-1, the V gene TRBV29-1; D remains ambiguous. Germline values: CDR1 SQVTM, CDR2 ANQGSEA. CDR3 length equals 11 residues. Deletions cut 0 bases from V and 9 bases from J, with 6 bases between. CDR3 region: CSVEDPSEQFF. In DNA, the CDR3 is TGCAGCGTTGAAGATCCTAGTGAGCAGTTCTTC.

This clonotype occurred many times. The chain links TRBV18 to TRBJ2-5; tentative D call: TRBD2 (6 bases). CDR3 length equals 15 residues. Germline loops: CDR1 KGHSH, CDR2 LQKENI. V dropped 3 bases and J dropped 4 bases, with 15 bases sitting between them. CDR3 region: CASSPPGVVGETQYF. The CDR3 coding sequence is TGTGCCAGCTCACCCCCGGGAGTCGTGGGAGAGACCCAGTACTTC. Full variable domain (remainder filled in from reference TRBV18 and TRBJ2-5): NAGVMQNPRHLVRRRGQEARLRCSPMKGHSHVYWYRQLPEEGLKFMVYLQKENIIDESGMPKERFSAEFPKEGPSILRIQQVVRGDSAAYFCASSPPGVVGETQYFGPGTRLLVL.

This chain joins TRBV28 and TRBJ2-1; 9 bases match TRBD1. Germline V gene sequence: CDR1 MDHEN, CDR2 SYDVKM. V was pared by 5 bases and J by 8 bases, with 7 bases of the junction left unmatched. The CDR3 runs 14 residues. CDR3 in DNA: TGTGCCAGCAGTCCCGGGACAGGGTTGGATGAGCAGTTCTTC. Protein sequence: CASSPGTGLDEQFF.

This clonotype was recorded a few times. This chain uses TRBV12-3 or TRBV12-4 with TRBJ1-1; 10 positions match TRBD1. CDR3 size: 15 residues. With 5 bases clipped from V and 3 bases from J, the junction kept 6 bases outside the gene matches. The DNA of the CDR3 is TGTGCCAGCAGTCGCCTCGGACAGGGGGACACTGAAGCTTTCTTT. Protein sequence: CASSRLGQGDTEAFF.

The V gene is TRBV27, the J gene TRBJ1-1, with a tentative D call TRBD1 (5 bases). The V and J ends lost 6 bases and 5 bases respectively, with 16 bases between them. This CDR3 has 14 amino acids. In germline, CDR1 is MNHEY, CDR2 SMNVEV (reference sequence). The CDR3 DNA sequence: TGTGCCAGCAGCCACTTGGGGCGAGGTACTGAAGCTTTCTTT. Encoded protein: CASSHLGRGTEAFF.

There are many counts of this clonotype. The rearrangement links TRBV10-3 to TRBJ2-5; D unresolved. Germline V gives CDR1 ENHRY, CDR2 SYGVKD. The CDR3 totals 12 residues. The V end was cut by 0 bases, the J end by 4 bases, with 3 bases between. The CDR3 is CAISESRETQYF. The DNA of the CDR3 is TGTGCCATCAGTGAGTCTAGAGAGACCCAGTACTTC.

This clonotype was detected a few times. The chain links TRBV2 to TRBJ2-1; D tentatively reads TRBD1 or TRBD2 (6 bases each). CDR1 is SNHLY, CDR2 FYNNEI, per germline. This CDR3 spans 15 amino acids. Trimming shortened V by 6 bases and J by 4 bases, and 16 bases separated the two germline ends. CDR3 sequence: CASSQTSQGYNEQFF. Here the CDR3 DNA reads TGTGCCAGCAGCCAGACTAGTCAGGGGTACAATGAGCAGTTCTTC.

The rearrangement uses TRBV7-9 and TRBJ2-7, with 7 bases lining up with TRBD1. V dropped 5 bases and J dropped 5; count of bases not matched to a gene: 18. This CDR3 spans 17 amino acids. Germline V gene sequence: CDR1 SEHNR, CDR2 FQNEAQ (reference sequence). The CDR3 DNA reads TGTGCCAGCAGCCCGCCAGGGGGAGTGGGCGTAATCAACGAGCAGTACTTC. This sequence encodes CASSPPGGVGVINEQYF. The full variable domain, completed using reference TRBV7-9 and TRBJ2-7, is DTGVSQNPRHKITKRGQNVTFRCDPISEHNRLYWYRQTLGQGPEFLTYFQNEAQLEKSRLLSDRFSAERPKGSFSTLEIQRTEQGDSAMYLCASSPPGGVGVINEQYFGPGTRLTVT.

The chain employs TRBV15 and TRBJ2-1; D possibly corresponds to TRBD2 (6 bases). V was shortened by 1 base and J by 9 bases, with 13 bases between the two germline ends. The CDR3 has 14 residues. CDR1 and CDR2 from the germline V gene are LNHNV and YYDKDF (reference sequence). The CDR3 nucleotides are TGTGCCACCAGCAGAGTAAGAGTCGGGGGTGAGCAGTTCTTC. As protein: CATSRVRVGGEQFF.

The V call is TRBV20-1, the J call TRBJ2-3, with D possibly being TRBD1 or TRBD2 (5 bases each). The CDR3 runs to 15 residues. V lost 0 bases and J 1 base, leaving 11 bases between the germline ends. The germline V gene has CDR1 DFQATT and CDR2 SNEGSKA (reference sequence). CDR3 residues: CSARDGGVGTDTQYF. CDR3 nucleotides: TGCAGTGCTAGAGATGGGGGAGTCGGCACAGATACGCAGTATTTT.

The V gene is TRBV29-1, the J gene TRBJ2-7; D uncertain. V was cut by 3 bases and J by 2 bases, with 5 bases left in between. This CDR3 spans 11 amino acids. Germline V gives CDR1 SQVTM, CDR2 ANQGSEA. CDR3 sequence (DNA): TGCAGCGTTGAGGCCACCTACGAGCAGTACTTC. Translation: CSVEATYEQYF.

This clonotype was observed a handful of times. This rearrangement joins TRBV29-1 to TRBJ2-5, with D maybe TRBD2 (5 bases). The V end lost 7 bases, the J end lost 5 bases, and 11 bases lay between the germline ends. The CDR3 sequence is 11 residues long. Germline values: CDR1 SQVTM, CDR2 ANQGSEA. CDR3 DNA sequence: TGCAGCGGACGGACTGAGGAGACCCAGTACTTC. This sequence encodes CSGRTEETQYF.

This clonotype was found many times. This chain links TRBV10-3 with TRBJ2-5, with a tentative D call TRBD2 (6 bases). This CDR3 is built from 17 residues. With 3 bases removed from V and 5 bases from J, the gap between germline ends came to 22 bases. The germline CDR1 and CDR2 sequences are ENHRY and SYGVKD. CDR3 DNA sequence: TGTGCCATCAGTGAAGGAAAGTTCAACCGGGAGATGGAGACCCAGTACTTC. Residues: CAISEGKFNREMETQYF.